This TCR beta chain is from a study of CD8+CD57+ T cells in acquired aplastic anemia (dated by TCRdb to about 2018). A note on the overall study: Extracted DNA from sorted CD4+ and CD8+ cells averaged about 3.4 ug, ranging from roughly 0.2 to 30 ug. CD8+CD57+ expansion was defined as frequency above the mean frequency observed in healthy subjects. Study-wide conclusions, independent of this receptor: Approximately 27 CD8+ CDR3 sequences were found in both patients and controls but appeared to be highly expressed in patients and within the immunodominant clones of the patients. CD8+ Simpson's diversity did not differ significantly between patients and healthy controls (P=0.060).

Genomic DNA was used as template for profiling of TCR beta VDJ combinations and CDR3 sequences. TCR repertoire sequencing was run on an Illumina HiSeq 2000. The study's own analysis went as follows. Repertoires were assessed using TRBV/TRBJ rearrangement plots, CDR3 size and DJ length profiles, and Simpson's diversity index. The immunodominant clone was defined as the most abundant DNA sequence in deep sequencing data. CDR3 amino acid sequences were checked for sharing across subjects and were also compared against the VDJdb database and published repertoires. Using fastp at Q25 and MiXCR, TCRdb reprocessed the public reads and kept productive beta chains. Each record represents a unique CDR3 protein, reported with the most common genes and DNA among its rows. These V and J calls rely on TCRdb rather than the paper's analysis. The sample table lists about 200,000 distinct CDR3 sequences, 50% to 70% of them with a count of one. The ten largest clones add up to about 60% of the sample.

Germline trimming: 4 bases from V, 9 bases from J; junction bases outside gene matches: 6. From a lookup of the germline V gene, CDR1 and CDR2 are SGDLS and YYNGEE. The CDR3 contains 14 residues, cysteine and phenylalanine counted. The sequence is cut down to CDR3 DNA, 42 bases in frame from base 1. Expansion of CD8+CD57+ cells had been shown by flow cytometry in the patients chosen for sequencing. Every patient had severe acquired aplastic anemia, diagnosed using the International Study of Aplastic Anemia and Agranulocytosis and Camitta criteria. No patient had received any therapy when blood was sampled. In the study, sorted CD4+ and CD8+ blood T cells from patients with severe aplastic anemia and from healthy subjects underwent deep sequencing of TCR repertoires. Patients were enrolled in the USA under clinicaltrials.gov protocols 00001620, 01623167, 00001397, 00071045, 00081523 and 00961064. Ficoll-Paque density gradient centrifugation was used to isolate peripheral blood mononuclear cells. Before DNA extraction, CD4+ and CD8+ T cells were sorted by FACS or by magnetic beads.

Comment on this clonotype: Its target antigen remains unknown. The sample holds no much larger clone one base away, and base qualities are not on file.

This receptor was identified in a human donor with aplastic anemia. The V and J segments used are TRBV9 and TRBJ1-6; 8 bases in the junction line up with TRBD1. Sequenced sample: sorted CD4+, CD8+, or CD8+CD57+ T cells (not recorded which) from PBMCs. The DNA sequence is TGTGCCAGCAGCCCGGGGACAGGAATTTCACCCCTCCACTTT. Its translation is CASSPGTGISPLHF. Joined to the reference TRBV9 and TRBJ1-6 proteins, this CDR3 gives the full variable domain: DSGVTQTPKHLITATGQRVTLRCSPRSGDLSVYWYQQSLDQGLQFLIQYYNGEERAKGNILERFSAQQFPDLHSELNLSSLELGDSALYFCASSPGTGISPLHFGNGTRLTVT.